This TCR beta chain derives from a study of post-analysis software for immune sequencing data. Study overall: Patients with relapsing-remitting, secondary progressive and progressive-relapsing multiple sclerosis courses were all represented. Study-wide results and limits: TRBV5-6, TRBV5-1 and TRBV20-1 were among several TRBV segments more frequent in patients than controls.

This clonotype showed up just once. Its antigen remains unidentified. Unique molecular identifiers were carried by the TCR beta cDNA libraries. TCRdb recomputed calls from the PCR reads with MiXCR, one row per CDR3 protein. The repertoire includes about 800,000 distinct CDR3 sequences, 30% of them detected once, and more than 0.55% sits in the top ten. The CDR3 consists of 15 residues. Germline loops: CDR1 MNHNY, CDR2 SVGAGI (reference sequence). V lost 10 bases to trimming and J lost 6 bases, with 24 bases between them. V usage is TRBV6-6 and J usage is TRBJ1-2, with a weak D call TRBD1 (5 bases). This clonotype was obtained from a girl aged 10 to 17 with multiple sclerosis. The sequenced material came from blood. The CDR3 sequence is CATTLGPGTSHGYTF. Here the CDR3 DNA reads TGTGCCACAACTTTGGGGCCAGGGACGAGTCATGGCTACACCTTC.